This T cell receptor beta chain came from a study of blood T cell repertoires in COVID-19. Study-wide context: Collection of acute and convalescent COVID-19 samples took place in the United States, Italy and Spain. In each case, the material was cDNA or gDNA derived from T cells, B-cell-depleted T cells, or PBMCs.

This CDR3 spans 15 amino acids. Germline V CDR1 and CDR2: SGHTA, FQGNSA. The J segment lost 2 bases and the V segment lost 2 bases, leaving 5 bases of the junction unmatched. Across under 25 US areas, participants ranged in age from roughly 18 to 95 years. Cohorts were determined from participant-reported clinical history. The data were produced by immunoSEQ multiplex PCR, yet TCRdb's version contains in-frame clones alone and is incomplete. This table holds 150,000 to 200,000 clones, more than 70% found once. The receptor was derived from a woman aged 45-65 years in a cohort exposed to, infected with or recovered from COVID-19 (not recorded which). Sequenced material: PBMCs or T cells enriched from blood (not recorded which). The rearrangement links TRBV7-2 to TRBJ2-5, with TRBD1 identical over 7 bases. Here the CDR3 DNA reads TGTGCCAGCAGCTTACAAACGGGACAGCAAGAGACCCAGTACTTC. It translates to CASSLQTGQQETQYF.